This T cell receptor beta chain was profiled in a study of preoperative IRX-2 immunotherapy in early breast cancer. Libraries were prepared by immunoSEQ multiplex PCR; TCRdb keeps only in-frame clonotypes and omits some of them. The data contain roughly 3,400 clones, about 75% of them seen just once; the ten biggest clones take up approximately 10%. Treatment described: preoperative locoregional IRX-2 cytokine immunotherapy. This CDR3 region has 14 residues. The germline gives CDR1 SQVTM, CDR2 ANQGSEA. Unmatched junction bases numbered 5, after V lost 6 bases and J lost 2 bases. The sample here was tumor tissue, taken before IRX-2 immunotherapy. The sequence came from a human donor with breast cancer. The V gene is TRBV29-1, the J gene TRBJ2-5, with 11 bases that match TRBD1. CDR3 loop: CSVEGTGGQETQYF. The CDR3 nucleotides read TGCAGCGTGGAGGGGACAGGGGGACAAGAGACCCAGTACTTC. The variable domain in full, with the rest retrieved from reference TRBV29-1 and TRBJ2-5, is SAVISQKPSRDICQRGTSLTIQCQVDSQVTMMFWYRQQPGQSLTLIATANQGSEATYESGFVIDKFPISRPNLTFSTLTVSNMSPEDSSIYLCSVEGTGGQETQYFGPGTRLLVL.